What follows describes a single TCR beta chain. This entry is derived from a study of blood T cell repertoires in COVID-19. The overall study: Sites across the United States, Italy and Spain contributed samples from acute and convalescent COVID-19.

Repertoires were generated with immunoSEQ multiplex PCR, while TCRdb's copy carries only in-frame clones and drops some. Altogether about 200,000 clones are present, approximately 81% being singletons, with the ten largest covering about 8%. This CDR3 has 15 residues. V shed 7 bases, J shed 3 bases, and the junction held 12 bases outside the gene matches. Germline CDR1 SGHRS, CDR2 YFSETQ. The sequenced sample was peripheral blood. This rearrangement joins TRBV5-1 to TRBJ2-7, with 8 nucleotides matching TRBD2. This TCR derives from a woman of 80 years or more with acute or convalescent COVID-19. CDR3 sequence (DNA): TGCGCCAGCCGCCCGAGTAGCGGGATCCGCTACGAGCAGTACTTC. This translates into CASRPSSGIRYEQYF.